The clone carrying this T cell receptor beta chain occurred once. Using immunoSEQ multiplex PCR, the repertoire was profiled, and TCRdb retains in-frame clones only, with some absent. The data contain roughly 53,000 clones, under 95% of them seen just once; the ten biggest clones take up about 5%. The germline CDR1 and CDR2 sequences are LNHDA and SQIVND (reference sequence). CDR3 size: 13 residues. V shed 9 bases and J shed 1 base, with 12 bases lying between them. This sample is drawn from a study of early stage breast cancer tumors. In the study overall: About 80% of the 16 invasive tumors were ER+, PR+ and HER2-.

Sequenced sample: blood. The J gene is TRBJ1-1, the V gene TRBV19; perhaps TRBD1 as D (5 bases). The sequence came from a person aged 65-85 years with breast cancer. The DNA of the CDR3 is TGTGCCAGCGATGACAGACAGAACACTGAAGCTTTCTTT. This codes for CASDDRQNTEAFF.